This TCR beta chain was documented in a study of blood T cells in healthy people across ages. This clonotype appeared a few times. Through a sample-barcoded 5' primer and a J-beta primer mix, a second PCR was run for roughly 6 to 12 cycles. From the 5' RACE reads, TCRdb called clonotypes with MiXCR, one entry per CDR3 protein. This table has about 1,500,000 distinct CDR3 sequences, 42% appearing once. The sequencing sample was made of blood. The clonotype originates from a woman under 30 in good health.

CDR3 DNA: TGTGCCAGCAGCTTTGGTGGGGGATCTAATGAAAAACTGTTTTTT. This sequence encodes CASSFGGGSNEKLFF. The rearrangement joins TRBV7-9 to TRBJ1-4, with D maybe TRBD1 (5 bases). The CDR3 loop spans 15 amino acids. Per germline, CDR1 SEHNR and CDR2 FQNEAQ (reference sequence). Trimming shortened V by 3 bases and J by 3 bases, and 11 bases separated the two germline ends.